This T cell receptor (beta chain) was sequenced for a study of T cell responses to AZD1222 COVID-19 vaccine. Study-level background: The study pooled second doses at about 4 or about 12 weeks. Study-wide results and limits: Most donors were white British and more were female, and clonal diversity was possibly underestimated. Among spike-specific TCRs, nearly half reportedly target unmutated variant regions. Recipients of two AZD1222 doses showed rising Spike-specific TCR breadth and depth.

Assay used: immunoSEQ multiplex PCR; TCRdb lists only in-frame clones, some missing. The sample has more than 75,000 clones, about 90% seen once. On this clone: The antigen remains unidentified.

Per the germline V gene, CDR1 is SNHLY and CDR2 is FYNNEI. The CDR3 runs to 15 residues. Between the trimmed V and J ends, which lost 1 base and 6 bases, there was a span of 13 bases. The receptor was derived from an adult in good health. The J gene is TRBJ1-5, the V gene TRBV2; unclear D gene. The sample in question was peripheral blood, obtained on day 0 of AZD1222 vaccination. CDR3 sequence reads: CASSEGSPGGQPQHF. The DNA of the CDR3 is TGTGCCAGCAGTGAAGGGTCCCCAGGCGGTCAGCCCCAGCATTTT. The variable domain in full, with the rest retrieved from reference TRBV2 and TRBJ1-5, is EPEVTQTPSHQVTQMGQEVILRCVPISNHLYFYWYRQILGQKVEFLVSFYNNEISEKSEIFDDQFSVERPDGSNFTLKIRSTKLEDSAMYFCASSEGSPGGQPQHFGDGTRLSIL.